This passage covers 32 T cell receptor beta chains from one sample sequenced in a study of T cells in Graves' hyperthyroidism and ophthalmopathy. There were TCR beta CDR3 regions amplified from RNA transcripts. TCR CDR3 underwent first-round RT-PCR with the HTBI primer set. TCRdb called the multiplex PCR reads again in MiXCR, with one record for every CDR3 protein. The sample consists of around 700,000 distinct CDR3 sequences, approximately 40% of them appearing once. The sequencing input was blood. These receptors all stem from a woman between 35 and 50 years old with Graves' hyperthyroidism.

The J gene is TRBJ2-2, the V gene TRBV7-9, with TRBD2 matching 14 bases. V was clipped by 2 bases and J by 6 bases; unmatched bases: 2. This CDR3 contains 16 residues. The germline gives CDR1 SEHNR, CDR2 FQNEAQ (reference sequence). CDR3 protein: CASSLPTSGRAGELFF. CDR3 DNA: TGTGCCAGCAGCTTACCGACTAGCGGGAGGGCCGGGGAGCTGTTTTTT.

In this sample, this clonotype turned up many times. The chain combines TRBV19 with TRBJ1-2; 8 positions agree with TRBD1. Germline V lookup: CDR1 LNHDA, CDR2 SQIVND (reference sequence). This CDR3 comprises 15 residues. Trimming cost V 3 bases and J 8 bases; bases outside gene matches: 11. The CDR3 sequence is CASSIGGTGGIGYTF. For the CDR3, the DNA is TGTGCCAGTAGTATTGGCGGGACAGGAGGGATCGGCTACACCTTC.

This clonotype was counted ten times or more. The V and J genes are TRBV5-1 and TRBJ1-4; D unclear. Germline-derived CDR1 and CDR2 are SGHRS and YFSETQ. Trimming stripped 6 bases from V and 0 bases from J, with 12 bases between. This CDR3 has 15 amino acids. The CDR3 nucleotides read TGCGCCAGCACGTGGAAGGGTGCAACTAATGAAAAACTGTTTTTT. Residues: CASTWKGATNEKLFF.

The chain couples TRBV7-8 to TRBJ2-5; 8 positions match TRBD1. The J segment lost 9 bases and the V segment lost 5 bases, leaving 11 bases of the junction unmatched. Per the germline V gene, CDR1 is SGHVS and CDR2 is FQNEAQ. The CDR3 is 14 amino acids. CDR3 sequence reads: CASSLGTGGQPQYF. The CDR3 region has the DNA TGTGCCAGCAGCCTTGGGACAGGTGGACAGCCCCAGTACTTC.

The chain combines TRBV29-1 with TRBJ2-3; a weak D match, TRBD1 (8 bases). Trimming left V 5 bases short and J 0 bases short, with 15 bases between. The CDR3 totals 15 residues. Germline CDR1 is SQVTM and CDR2 is ANQGSEA. In DNA, the CDR3 is TGCAGCGTTAACAGGGGGGGGTCGAGCACAGATACGCAGTATTTT. Encoded protein: CSVNRGGSSTDTQYF.

The rearrangement uses TRBV12-3 or TRBV12-4 and TRBJ1-1, with D possibly being TRBD1 (5 bases). The germline V and J ends were trimmed by 7 bases and 2 bases, with 17 bases remaining between them. CDR3 length: 15 residues. In DNA form, the CDR3 reads TGTGCCAGCACCGAAATAGGGACCTCCAACACTGAAGCTTTCTTT. Its translation is CASTEIGTSNTEAFF.

The chain employs TRBV24-1 and TRBJ2-7, with 7 bases identical to TRBD1. With V trimmed by 10 bases and J by 1 base, 12 bases remained unmatched. Germline CDR1 KGHDR, CDR2 SFDVKD. The CDR3 spans 15 residues. The CDR3 DNA is TGTGCCACATCAAAGGGCGGCAGGGGGTCCTACGAGCAGTACTTC. Protein: CATSKGGRGSYEQYF.

This clonotype was observed at least ten times. This chain links TRBV25-1 with TRBJ1-1; D unresolved. Trimming took off 6 bases at V and 2 bases at J, with 10 bases between the two ends. The CDR3 has 13 residues. From germline, CDR1 is MGHDK and CDR2 SYGVNS. The CDR3 bases are TGTGCCAGCAGCCCTCCGAGAAACACTGAAGCTTTCTTT. Amino acids: CASSPPRNTEAFF.

This clonotype was seen ten or more times. V gene TRBV12-3 or TRBV12-4 combines with J gene TRBJ1-2; no reliable D call. V lost 3 bases, J lost 0 bases, and 5 bases lay in between. The CDR3 totals 13 residues. In DNA form, the CDR3 reads TGTGCCAGCAGTTTCAACACTAACTATGGCTACACCTTC. Residues: CASSFNTNYGYTF.

This chain connects TRBV10-3 to TRBJ1-5; D gene uncertain. This CDR3 has 11 residues. Trimming took 10 bases from V and 9 from J, leaving 13 bases between them. Germline values: CDR1 ENHRY, CDR2 SYGVKD. As DNA, the CDR3 is TGTGCCAACACTACCCTGCGGCCCCAGCATTTT. Translating it yields CANTTLRPQHF.

This clonotype has more than one count but fewer than ten. The chain employs TRBV29-1 and TRBJ2-7; possible D gene TRBD2, 6 bases. The CDR3 is 13 amino acids. From germline, CDR1 is SQVTM and CDR2 ANQGSEA. Trimming took off 5 bases at V and 0 bases at J, with 11 bases between the two ends. CDR3 protein: CSVLASSSYEQYF. The CDR3 nucleotides read TGCAGCGTTCTAGCGTCGAGCTCCTACGAGCAGTACTTC.

This clonotype was detected ten times or more. The chain combines TRBV7-2 with TRBJ1-2, with D unresolved. Germline V gives CDR1 SGHTA, CDR2 FQGNSA. V lost 1 base to trimming and J lost 8 bases, with 14 bases between them. This CDR3 has 14 residues. As DNA, the CDR3 is TGTGCCAGCAGCTTAGACGCGGGAAAAGGAGGCTACACCTTC. Translating it yields CASSLDAGKGGYTF.

Comment on this clonotype: A read error may be the cause here, since a much bigger clone is one base away. The rearrangement links TRBV10-3 to TRBJ1-5; tentatively, D is TRBD1 (5 bases). The CDR3 contains 12 residues. Germline V gene sequence: CDR1 ENHRY, CDR2 SYGVKD. Trimming took 5 bases from V and 6 from J, leaving 8 bases between them. The CDR3 DNA sequence: TGTGCCATCAGTAGGGGAGGTCAGCCCCAGCATTTT. Protein: CAISRGGQPQHF.

Ten or more counts support this clonotype. In DNA, the CDR3 is TGTGCCAGCAGTGATTCCGCTCCGGGACTAGCGCACCAAGAGACCCAGTACTTC. It codes for CASSDSAPGLAHQETQYF. J is TRBJ2-5 and V is TRBV25-1; TRBD2 matches 10 bases. The germline CDR1 and CDR2 sequences are MGHDK and SYGVNS. V shed 3 bases, J shed 0 bases, and the junction held 10 bases outside the gene matches. CDR3 length: 18 amino acids.

Comments on this clonotype: A read error is likely, as this CDR3 ends without the conserved phenylalanine or tryptophan. The limits of the CDR3 on the DNA are not certain, so only TCRdb's listed CDR3 is given. The chain carries TRBV19 and TRBJ1-1. Germline CDR1 LNHDA, CDR2 SQIVND (reference sequence). The CDR3 totals 8 residues, both ends included. The CDR3 reads CASSMLIS.

This clonotype was detected many times. J is TRBJ2-2 and V is TRBV20-1; unclear D gene. CDR1 is DFQATT, CDR2 SNEGSKA, per germline (reference sequence). The CDR3 totals 13 residues. V dropped 3 bases and J dropped 0 bases, with 5 bases sitting between them. CDR3 in DNA: TGCAGTGCTAGGGCCACGAACACCGGGGAGCTGTTTTTT. Translated, it gives CSARATNTGELFF.

V is TRBV4-1 and J is TRBJ2-1; 8 nucleotides match TRBD2. With V trimmed by 0 bases and J by 4 bases, 5 bases remained unmatched. The length of the CDR3 is 16 residues. In germline, CDR1 is MGHRA, CDR2 YSYEKL. DNA of the CDR3: TGCGCCAGCAGCCAAGATGCGAGCGGGGGTTACAATGAGCAGTTCTTC. Translation gives CASSQDASGGYNEQFF.

This clonotype was observed a few times. The J gene is TRBJ1-2, the V gene TRBV6-2 or TRBV6-3; D is undetermined. Trimming removed 6 bases at V and 4 bases at J, with 12 bases between. Germline V CDR1 and CDR2: MNHEY, SVGEGT. This CDR3 has 13 amino acids. As DNA, the CDR3 is TGTGCCAGCAGGACGACGGAGATCTATGGCTACACCTTC. Translation gives CASRTTEIYGYTF.

This clonotype was counted ten times or more. The chain combines TRBV19 with TRBJ1-5; possible D gene TRBD1, 6 bases. The CDR3 extends over 15 amino acids. Trimming took off 7 bases at V and 4 bases at J, with 17 bases between the two ends. The germline V gene has CDR1 LNHDA and CDR2 SQIVND (reference sequence). CDR3 sequence (DNA): TGTGCCAGTACTCTAACGACAGGCCGGAATCAGCCCCAGCATTTT. Translation gives CASTLTTGRNQPQHF.

This clonotype was counted ten times or more. This chain joins TRBV10-2 and TRBJ2-2; D is undetermined. The CDR3 runs 15 residues. The germline V and J ends were trimmed by 3 bases and 4 bases, with 12 bases remaining between them. Germline CDR1 reads WSHSY; CDR2 reads SAAADI. The CDR3 nucleotides read TGCGCCAGCAGTGAATGGTCCCTAGGCACCGGGGAGCTGTTTTTT. Its protein is CASSEWSLGTGELFF.

This clonotype came up once. At one boundary the junction diverges from the germline segment, which might be a read error. DNA of the CDR3: TGTGCCAGCAGTGATCCCGCCGGGGCTTTTACTAGCAATCAGCCTCAGCATTTT. It is translated as CASSDPAGAFTSNQPQHF. This rearrangement joins TRBV2 to TRBJ1-5; tentative D call: TRBD1 (5 bases). The CDR3 has 18 amino acids. CDR1 is SNHLY and CDR2 is FYNNEI in the germline V gene. The variable domain in full, completed from reference TRBV2 and TRBJ1-5, reads EPEVTQTPSHQVTQMGQEVILRCVPISNHLYFYWYRQILGQKVEFLVSFYNNEISEKSEIFDDQFSVERPDGSNFTLKIRSTKLEDSAMYFCASSDPAGAFTSNQPQHFGDGTRLSIL.

This clonotype showed up just a few times. The genes are TRBV7-9 and TRBJ2-2, with TRBD1 matching over 7 bases. The germline V gene has CDR1 SEHNR and CDR2 FQNEAQ (reference sequence). V lost 8 bases, J lost 2 bases, and 2 bases stayed unmatched. The CDR3 length is 13 residues. The CDR3 spells CASWDSNTGELFF. The DNA of the CDR3 is TGTGCCAGCTGGGACAGCAACACCGGGGAGCTGTTTTTT.

There are a few counts of this clonotype. The chain employs TRBV14 and TRBJ2-7, with 10 nucleotides matching TRBD1. Looked up from germline, CDR1 is SGHDN and CDR2 is FVKESK. This CDR3 region has 17 residues. Trimming cost V 0 bases and J 3 bases; bases outside gene matches: 8. As DNA, the CDR3 is TGTGCCAGCAGCCAAGATTTATACCGGGACAGGGGCTACGAGCAGTACTTC. Its translation: CASSQDLYRDRGYEQYF.

This clonotype was observed a few times. The chain joins TRBV19 to TRBJ1-1, with D tentatively TRBD1 (5 bases). Germline V CDR1 and CDR2: LNHDA, SQIVND (reference sequence). V dropped 3 bases and J dropped 4 bases, with 18 bases sitting between them. The CDR3 consists of 16 residues. The CDR3 region has the DNA TGTGCCAGTAGTATGATGTCGGGGGAGAGGGGCACTGAAGCTTTCTTT. It is translated as CASSMMSGERGTEAFF.

This sequence joins TRBV20-1 and TRBJ2-2; D possibly uses TRBD1 or TRBD2 (5 bases each). The germline V gene encodes CDR1 DFQATT and CDR2 SNEGSKA (reference sequence). The V gene lost 6 bases and the J gene lost 6 bases, with 14 bases spanning the gap. The CDR3 has 13 amino acids. The CDR3 DNA reads as TGCAGTGCGAGCGGCAGGGAAGCCGGGGAGCTGTTTTTT. As protein: CSASGREAGELFF.

About this clonotype itself: Germline and junction disagree at one end, which may indicate a read error. The chain carries TRBV5-4 and TRBJ2-5, with 12 bases identical to TRBD2. The CDR3 consists of 14 residues. Germline V lookup: CDR1 SGHNT, CDR2 YYREEE (reference sequence). The CDR3, as DNA: TGTGCCAGCAGTTTAAGACTAGCGGGAGAGGCCCAGTACTTC. Translated, it gives CASSLRLAGEAQYF.

This clonotype appeared many times. This chain links TRBV7-9 with TRBJ1-4, with 8 nucleotides matching TRBD1. The V gene's germline CDR1 is SEHNR and CDR2 FQNEAQ (reference sequence). CDR3 length equals 15 residues. V lost 7 bases to trimming and J lost 3 bases; unmatched junction nucleotides: 7. The CDR3 DNA reads TGTGCCAGCACCCCTTCGGGACAGGCTAATGAAAAACTGTTTTTT. This translates into CASTPSGQANEKLFF.

V is TRBV6-5 and J is TRBJ1-6; 8 positions agree with TRBD1. The CDR3 length is 13 residues. Germline V gives CDR1 MNHEY, CDR2 SVGAGI. The ends lost 6 bases at V and 10 bases at J; junction bases unmatched: 5. The CDR3 sequence is CASRDRVNSPLHF. CDR3 coding DNA: TGTGCCAGCAGGGACAGGGTAAACTCACCCCTCCACTTT.

J is TRBJ2-7 and V is TRBV7-9, with a possible D match to TRBD2 (5 bases). The V end lost 5 bases, the J end lost 0 bases, and 17 bases lay between the germline ends. Germline CDR1 and CDR2: SEHNR and FQNEAQ (reference sequence). The CDR3 consists of 16 residues. The CDR3 coding sequence is TGTGCCAGCAGCCCAAAACTTCAAGGGAGCTCCTACGAGCAGTACTTC. This gives the protein CASSPKLQGSSYEQYF.

Points on this clonotype: One base away lies a much larger clone, so this may be a sequencing read error. As the CDR3 is not closed by the conserved phenylalanine or tryptophan, this likely results from a read error. This CDR3 reads CASSVYPTGANVLTS. Here the CDR3 DNA reads TGTGCCAGCAGCGTCTACCCCACTGGGGCCAACGTCCTGACTTCC. This rearrangement joins TRBV7-4 to TRBJ2-6, with unresolved D. Germline values: CDR1 SGHVT, CDR2 SQSDAQ. The CDR3 extends over 15 amino acids. The ends were cut back, 5 bases at V and 2 bases at J, with 10 bases in the middle.

This clonotype was seen at least ten times. The chain recombines TRBV7-9 with TRBJ1-1; D gene unclear. The CDR3 consists of 15 residues. CDR1 is SEHNR, CDR2 FQNEAQ, per germline (reference sequence). V was trimmed by 4 bases and J by 1 base, leaving 13 bases between them. The CDR3 protein is CASSSGRLTNTEAFF. The CDR3 DNA follows: TGTGCCAGCAGCTCCGGACGGCTCACGAACACTGAAGCTTTCTTT.

V and J are TRBV7-2 and TRBJ2-7, with TRBD1 identical over 10 bases. The trim removed 2 bases at V and 3 bases at J, leaving 7 bases unmatched. The CDR3 has 16 residues. CDR1 and CDR2 from the germline V gene are SGHTA and FQGNSA. The CDR3 nucleotides are TGTGCCAGCAGCTTAACGAGGGACAGGGGCTACTACGAGCAGTACTTC. This gives the protein CASSLTRDRGYYEQYF. Drawing the rest from reference TRBV7-2 and TRBJ2-7, the complete variable domain is GAGVSQSPSNKVTEKGKDVELRCDPISGHTALYWYRQSLGQGLEFLIYFQGNSAPDKSGLPSDRFSAERTGGSVSTLTIQRTQQEDSAVYLCASSLTRDRGYYEQYFGPGTRLTVT.